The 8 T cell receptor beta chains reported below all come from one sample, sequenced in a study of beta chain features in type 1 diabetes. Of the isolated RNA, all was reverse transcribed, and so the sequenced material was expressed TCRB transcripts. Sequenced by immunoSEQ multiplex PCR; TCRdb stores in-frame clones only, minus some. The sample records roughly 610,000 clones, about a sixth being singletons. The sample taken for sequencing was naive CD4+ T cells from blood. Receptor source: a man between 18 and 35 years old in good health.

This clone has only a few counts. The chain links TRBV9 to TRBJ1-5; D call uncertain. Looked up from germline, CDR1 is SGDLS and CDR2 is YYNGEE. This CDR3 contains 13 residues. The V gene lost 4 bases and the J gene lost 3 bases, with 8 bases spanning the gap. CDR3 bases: TGTGCCAGCAGCAGAAACAACAATCAGCCCCAGCATTTT. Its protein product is CASSRNNNQPQHF.

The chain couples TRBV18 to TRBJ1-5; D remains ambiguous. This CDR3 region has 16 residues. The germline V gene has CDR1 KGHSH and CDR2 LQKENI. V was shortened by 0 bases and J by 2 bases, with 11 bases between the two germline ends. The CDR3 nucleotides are TGTGCCAGCTCACCACCGAGGGTTCGTGGCAATCAGCCCCAGCATTTT. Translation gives CASSPPRVRGNQPQHF.

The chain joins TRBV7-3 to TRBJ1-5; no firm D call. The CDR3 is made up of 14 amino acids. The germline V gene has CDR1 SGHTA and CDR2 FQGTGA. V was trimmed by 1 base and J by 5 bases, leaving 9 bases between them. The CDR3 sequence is CASSLRSGDQPQHF. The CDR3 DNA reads TGTGCCAGCAGCTTAAGAAGTGGGGATCAGCCCCAGCATTTT.

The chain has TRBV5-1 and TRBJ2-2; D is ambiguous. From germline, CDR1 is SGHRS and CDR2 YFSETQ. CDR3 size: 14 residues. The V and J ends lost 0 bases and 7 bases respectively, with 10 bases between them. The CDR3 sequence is CASSLEGAGGELFF. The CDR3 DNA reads TGCGCCAGCAGCTTGGAAGGAGCCGGCGGGGAGCTGTTTTTT.

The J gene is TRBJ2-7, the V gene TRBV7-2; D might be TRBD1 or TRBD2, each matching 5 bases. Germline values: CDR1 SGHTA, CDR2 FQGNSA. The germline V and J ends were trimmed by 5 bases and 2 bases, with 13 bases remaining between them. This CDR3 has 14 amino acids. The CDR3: CASSARDGTYEQYF. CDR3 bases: TGTGCCAGCAGCGCCCGGGACGGTACCTACGAGCAGTACTTC.

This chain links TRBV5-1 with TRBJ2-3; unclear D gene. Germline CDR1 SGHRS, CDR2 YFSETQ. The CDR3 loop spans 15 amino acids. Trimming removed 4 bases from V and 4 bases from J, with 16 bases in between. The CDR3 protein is CASSPSRLGADTQYF. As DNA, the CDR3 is TGCGCCAGCAGCCCGTCCCGATTGGGTGCAGATACGCAGTATTTT. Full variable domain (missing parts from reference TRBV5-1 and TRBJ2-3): KAGVTQTPRYLIKTRGQQVTLSCSPISGHRSVSWYQQTPGQGLQFLFEYFSETQRNKGNFPGRFSGRQFSNSRSEMNVSTLELGDSALYLCASSPSRLGADTQYFGPGTRLTVL.

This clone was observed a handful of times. This chain's CDR3 is CASSPITIGARETQYF. Here the CDR3 DNA reads TGTGCCAGCAGCCCGATTACCATAGGGGCGCGGGAGACCCAGTACTTC. V gene TRBV7-6 combines with J gene TRBJ2-5; TRBD1 is a possible D gene (5 bases). CDR3 length: 16 amino acids. Germline lookup yields CDR1 SGHVS and CDR2 FNYEAQ. The V end lost 5 bases, the J end lost 5 bases, and 21 bases lay between the germline ends.

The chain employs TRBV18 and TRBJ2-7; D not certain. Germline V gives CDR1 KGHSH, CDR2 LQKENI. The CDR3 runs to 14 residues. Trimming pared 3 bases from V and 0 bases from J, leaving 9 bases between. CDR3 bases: TGTGCCAGCTCACCTGGGGAATCCTCCTACGAGCAGTACTTC. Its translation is CASSPGESSYEQYF.